This TCR beta chain was documented in a study of blood T cell repertoires in COVID-19. Whole-study context: Acute and convalescent COVID-19 specimens originated in the United States, Italy and Spain. PBMCs, B-cell-depleted T cells, or T cells provided the cDNA or gDNA that made up the material.

CDR1 is SGHNT, CDR2 YENEEA, per germline. This CDR3 is 17 amino acids long. V was pared by 5 bases and J by 5 bases, with 10 bases of the junction left unmatched. Measured with immunoSEQ multiplex PCR; TCRdb has only the in-frame clones, and not every one. Among some 65,000 clones listed, 74% were seen once. Sequenced sample: peripheral blood. The origin of this receptor is a woman over 75 with acute or convalescent COVID-19. This sequence joins TRBV11-3 and TRBJ2-5; TRBD2 agrees at 14 bases. The CDR3 sequence is CASSPAPGLAGVETQYF. For the CDR3, the DNA is TGTGCCAGCAGCCCAGCTCCGGGACTAGCGGGAGTGGAGACCCAGTACTTC.